This note documents a single T cell receptor beta chain sequence. Its antigen is unknown. Cultured CD4+ T cells had their DNA profiled by the Oncomine TCR Beta short-read assay. MiXCR, applied by TCRdb to the PCR reads, yields one record per CDR3 protein. This table has around 8,200 distinct CDR3 sequences, roughly a third appearing once. This sample's treatment: roughly 10-day PBMC culture with coronavirus spike peptide pools or control peptides (ViraFEST assay). These data come from a study of vaccination and CD4 T cells after COVID-19. This CDR3 is 13 amino acids long. Germline V gene sequence: CDR1 SGHDT, CDR2 YYEEEE. Trimming cost V 3 bases and J 12 bases, with 16 bases left between them.

The rearrangement links TRBV5-6 to TRBJ2-1; D call uncertain. Sequenced: cultured CD4+ T cells from blood. The TCR was taken from a human donor with COVID-19. The CDR3 nucleotides are TGTGCCAGCAGCTCCCTACGTAGTGTCGGGCAGTTCTTC. Amino acid sequence: CASSSLRSVGQFF.